This TCR beta chain was captured by sequencing in a study of cytomegalovirus exposure and HLA in healthy donors. V lost 2 bases to trimming and J lost 5 bases; unmatched junction nucleotides: 6. CDR3 length: 16 amino acids. Per the germline V gene, CDR1 is LNHDA and CDR2 is SQIVND (reference sequence). Amplification used 60 Vbeta primers and 13 Jbeta primers. TCRdb keeps only in-frame clones here, not all; method: immunoSEQ multiplex PCR. This sample has about 92,000 clones, with nearly 70% found just once. The receptor was isolated from a man aged 45-65 years in good health and CMV-seronegative. This rearrangement joins TRBV19 to TRBJ2-5; 12 bases map to TRBD2. Sequenced input: PBMCs. The CDR3 DNA is TGTGCCAGTAGTATACTAGCGGGAGGGCGCAGGGAGACCCAGTACTTC. Translation: CASSILAGGRRETQYF.